This entry is about one T cell receptor (beta chain). As yet, its antigen is unknown. The sample originates from a study of T cell responses to AZD1222 COVID-19 vaccine. Findings and limits, study-wide: There were vaccine-associated CD4 TCRs across spike, dominant at 160-218 and 743-854. When two AZD1222 doses had been given, Spike-specific TCR breadth and depth rose. Most donors were white British and more were female, and clonal diversity was possibly underestimated.

Measured with immunoSEQ multiplex PCR; TCRdb has only the in-frame clones, and not every one. The data contain around 66,000 clones, roughly 91% of them seen just once; the ten biggest clones take up 4% to 5%. After removal of 0 bases from V and 2 bases from J, the junction contained 3 bases not matched to a gene. CDR3 length: 15 residues. CDR1 is MNHEY, CDR2 SMNVEV, per germline (reference sequence). The V and J genes are TRBV27 and TRBJ1-2, with 7 nucleotides matching TRBD1. The sequenced sample was peripheral blood, obtained 28 days after the second dose of the MenACWY control vaccine. This clonotype was obtained from an adult who received the MenACWY meningococcal vaccine as a control. The CDR3 DNA follows: TGTGCCAGCAGTTTATCCCCACAGGGGAACTATGGCTACACCTTC. Translation: CASSLSPQGNYGYTF.